The 27 T cell receptor beta chains reported below all come from one sample, sequenced in a study of blood T cell repertoires in COVID-19. Repertoires were generated with immunoSEQ multiplex PCR, while TCRdb's copy carries only in-frame clones and drops some. The table records 200,000 to 300,000 clones, around four fifths of them present only once. The source material was peripheral blood. The receptors were sampled from a man between 60 and 75 years old with acute or convalescent COVID-19.

The rearrangement links TRBV28 to TRBJ1-2, with TRBD1 as a possible D gene (5 bases). Germline CDR1 and CDR2: MDHEN and SYDVKM. With 5 bases removed from V and 5 bases from J, the gap between germline ends came to 9 bases. This CDR3 region has 12 residues. The DNA for the CDR3 is TGTGCCAGCAGTACCACAGGATATGGCTACACCTTC. Amino acid sequence: CASSTTGYGYTF.

This clone occurred a few times. The chain carries TRBV9 and TRBJ1-2; weak D call: TRBD1 (5 bases). CDR1 and CDR2 from the germline V gene are SGDLS and YYNGEE. The CDR3 is 14 residues long. Trimming removed 0 bases from V and 5 bases from J, with 11 bases in between. The CDR3 region is CASSVEQAPYGYTF. The CDR3 region has the DNA TGTGCCAGCAGCGTAGAACAGGCTCCGTATGGCTACACCTTC.

This chain uses TRBV2 with TRBJ2-1; 9 positions agree with TRBD1. Losses at the gene ends were 4 bases for V and 2 bases for J; bases not matched to a gene: 3. The CDR3 loop spans 15 amino acids. Germline V gene sequence: CDR1 SNHLY, CDR2 FYNNEI. The CDR3 spells CASSVDRGTYNEQFF. The CDR3 nucleotides read TGTGCCAGCAGTGTTGACAGGGGGACCTACAATGAGCAGTTCTTC.

V usage is TRBV6-5 and J usage is TRBJ2-7; 10 bases align to TRBD1. Per the germline V gene, CDR1 is MNHEY and CDR2 is SVGAGI. The V gene end was trimmed by 2 bases and the J gene end by 0 bases; junction bases not matched to a gene: 1. CDR3 length equals 15 residues. The CDR3 reads CASSYRDRGSYEQYF. CDR3 in DNA: TGTGCCAGCAGTTACAGGGACAGGGGCTCCTACGAGCAGTACTTC.

V gene TRBV7-8 combines with J gene TRBJ1-6, with TRBD1 identical over 8 bases. V lost 4 bases, J lost 0 bases, and 17 bases stayed unmatched. CDR1 is SGHVS and CDR2 is FQNEAQ in the germline V gene. The CDR3 is 21 residues long. CDR3 residues: CASSSASGQVLRSSYNSPLHF. The CDR3 DNA reads TGTGCCAGCAGCTCCGCGTCGGGACAGGTTCTAAGGAGCTCCTATAATTCACCCCTCCACTTT.

This clone showed up just once. The chain has TRBV6-6 and TRBJ1-2; the D gene is possibly TRBD1 (6 bases). V dropped 9 bases and J dropped 4 bases, with 36 bases sitting between them. Germline lookup yields CDR1 MNHNY and CDR2 SVGAGI (reference sequence). The CDR3 contains 20 residues. CDR3 nucleotides: TGTGCCAGGAGCCTTCTGGGACACCGGGACCGCGCATACGCAATCTATGGCTACACCTTC. Amino acid sequence: CARSLLGHRDRAYAIYGYTF.

The V and J genes are TRBV7-8 and TRBJ1-6; 10 positions agree with TRBD1. The germline gives CDR1 SGHVS, CDR2 FQNEAQ. V was clipped by 5 bases and J by 3 bases; unmatched bases: 4. This CDR3 is 16 amino acids long. The chain's CDR3 is CASSARTGGYNSPLHF. In nucleotides, the CDR3 is TGTGCCAGCAGCGCCCGGACAGGGGGCTATAATTCACCCCTCCACTTT.

The chain links TRBV18 to TRBJ2-3, with 10 positions matching TRBD1. Per the germline V gene, CDR1 is KGHSH and CDR2 is LQKENI. This CDR3 is built from 18 residues. V lost 0 bases to trimming and J lost 1 base; unmatched junction nucleotides: 7. CDR3 residues: CASSPPAGQGLRTDTQYF. The CDR3 DNA follows: TGTGCCAGCTCACCACCGGCGGGACAGGGGCTTCGCACAGATACGCAGTATTTT.

The chain employs TRBV10-2 and TRBJ2-3; 15 nucleotides line up with TRBD2. After removal of 6 bases from V and 0 bases from J, the junction contained 4 bases not matched to a gene. Germline V gene lookup returns CDR1 WSHSY and CDR2 SAAADI. The CDR3 sequence is 17 residues long. CDR3 DNA: TGCGCCAGCAGAGGAGGACTAGCGGGAGGGAGCACAGATACGCAGTATTTT. Translation: CASRGGLAGGSTDTQYF.

V is TRBV10-3 and J is TRBJ2-5; a weak D match, TRBD1 (6 bases). The germline V gene encodes CDR1 ENHRY and CDR2 SYGVKD. Trimming took 1 base from V and 7 from J, leaving 19 bases between them. This CDR3 has 16 residues. In nucleotides, the CDR3 is TGTGCCATCAGTGAGTGGACGGGCCTGGGGGCTGGGACCCAGTACTTC. This sequence encodes CAISEWTGLGAGTQYF.

The V and J genes are TRBV6-6 and TRBJ1-5, with D hard to call. The V end lost 6 bases, the J end lost 0 bases, and 12 bases lay between the germline ends. The germline gives CDR1 MNHNY, CDR2 SVGAGI (reference sequence). The CDR3 contains 15 residues. CDR3 DNA sequence: TGTGCCAGCAGGGATCCCAGGTATAGCAATCAGCCCCAGCATTTT. Translating gives CASRDPRYSNQPQHF.

The V call is TRBV28, the J call TRBJ2-7; TRBD2 agrees at 14 bases. Germline trimming cut 1 base from V and 3 bases from J; bases unmatched to any gene: 2. The germline V gene has CDR1 MDHEN and CDR2 SYDVKM. This CDR3 contains 16 residues. The CDR3 reads CASSLSGTSGSYEQYF. CDR3 coding DNA: TGTGCCAGCAGTTTATCCGGGACTAGCGGGAGCTACGAGCAGTACTTC.

V usage is TRBV2 and J usage is TRBJ2-2; 9 positions match TRBD1. V shed 5 bases and J 1 base; nucleotides not matched to a gene: 5. The CDR3 covers 16 residues. Germline loops: CDR1 SNHLY, CDR2 FYNNEI. CDR3 DNA: TGTGCCAGCAGTTCGGGACAGGGCGTGAACACCGGGGAGCTGTTTTTT. Protein sequence: CASSSGQGVNTGELFF.

The chain links TRBV5-6 to TRBJ1-1, with a possible D match to TRBD1 (6 bases). From germline, CDR1 is SGHDT and CDR2 YYEEEE. The V end lost 6 bases, the J end lost 0 bases, and 12 bases lay between the germline ends. CDR3 length: 14 residues. Here the CDR3 reads CASTQGGLNTEAFF. CDR3 coding DNA: TGTGCCAGCACCCAAGGGGGACTGAACACTGAAGCTTTCTTT.

The chain employs TRBV15 and TRBJ2-1, with 7 bases fitting TRBD2. J lost 5 bases, V lost 1 base, and 14 bases had no gene match. CDR1 is LNHNV, CDR2 YYDKDF, per germline (reference sequence). The CDR3 loop spans 18 amino acids. CDR3 nucleotide sequence: TGTGCCACCAGCAGAGCTACGAGCGGGATCCCTGGAAACAATGAGCAGTTCTTC. It yields the protein CATSRATSGIPGNNEQFF.

The chain uses TRBV6-5 and TRBJ1-2, with 10 bases matching TRBD1. Germline V gene lookup returns CDR1 MNHEY and CDR2 SVGAGI. There are 15 residues in the CDR3. V was clipped by 8 bases and J by 3 bases; unmatched bases: 9. The CDR3 spells CASRDRGSFHYGYTF. CDR3 in DNA: TGTGCCAGCCGGGACAGGGGCTCCTTCCACTATGGCTACACCTTC.

The CDR3 nucleotides read TGCGCCAGCAGCCCGGGACAACAAGAGACCCAGTACTTC. It yields the protein CASSPGQQETQYF. V and J are TRBV5-1 and TRBJ2-5, with D perhaps TRBD1 (6 bases). The V end lost 4 bases, the J end lost 2 bases, and 9 bases lay between the germline ends. The germline CDR1 and CDR2 sequences are SGHRS and YFSETQ. CDR3 length: 13 residues.

The chain joins TRBV6-6 to TRBJ2-5, with 9 positions matching TRBD1. V dropped 8 bases and J dropped 5; count of bases not matched to a gene: 6. From germline, CDR1 is MNHNY and CDR2 SVGAGI (reference sequence). CDR3 size: 13 residues. CDR3 protein: CASGRDRAETQYF. The CDR3 DNA sequence: TGTGCCAGCGGCCGGGACAGGGCTGAGACCCAGTACTTC.

The chain carries TRBV4-2 and TRBJ2-1; 7 nucleotides agree with TRBD2. V lost 3 bases to trimming and J lost 6 bases; unmatched junction nucleotides: 23. The CDR3 runs to 20 residues. From germline, CDR1 is LGHNA and CDR2 YNFKEQ. The CDR3 nucleotides are TGTGCCAGCAGCCAGGACTCTTCGTCCCCCTTAAGACTAGCCTCCAATGAGCAGTTCTTC. Translated: CASSQDSSSPLRLASNEQFF.

This chain links TRBV19 with TRBJ1-6, with a weak D call TRBD1 (6 bases). The CDR3 length is 18 residues. The germline V gene has CDR1 LNHDA and CDR2 SQIVND (reference sequence). Trimming stripped 5 bases from V and 10 bases from J, with 27 bases between. The CDR3 loop is CASSALPQYDRIGSPLHF. DNA of the CDR3: TGTGCCAGTAGTGCCCTCCCCCAATATGACAGGATTGGATCACCCCTCCACTTT.

This chain joins TRBV6-5 and TRBJ1-1; D possibly corresponds to TRBD1 (5 bases). Trimming took off 5 bases at V and 4 bases at J, with 11 bases between the two ends. The CDR3 sequence is 13 residues long. From germline, CDR1 is MNHEY and CDR2 SVGAGI. Written as DNA, the CDR3 is TGTGCCAGCAGTCGAACCGGGGGCACTGAAGCTTTCTTT. Residues: CASSRTGGTEAFF.

The chain carries TRBV18 and TRBJ1-1; tentatively, D is TRBD1 (5 bases). There are 14 residues in the CDR3. V was clipped by 6 bases and J by 1 base, with 12 bases between them. In germline, CDR1 is KGHSH, CDR2 LQKENI. The CDR3 here is CASSLTESNTEAFF. The CDR3 nucleotides read TGTGCCAGCTCGCTGACAGAATCGAACACTGAAGCTTTCTTT. The full variable domain, its missing parts supplied by reference TRBV18 and TRBJ1-1, is NAGVMQNPRHLVRRRGQEARLRCSPMKGHSHVYWYRQLPEEGLKFMVYLQKENIIDESGMPKERFSAEFPKEGPSILRIQQVVRGDSAAYFCASSLTESNTEAFFGQGTRLTVV.

The chain carries TRBV6-2 or TRBV6-3 and TRBJ2-7; possibly TRBD2 for D (5 bases). Looked up from germline, CDR1 is MNHEY and CDR2 is SVGEGT. Trimming left V 5 bases short and J 3 bases short, with 20 bases between. This CDR3 is built from 16 residues. The chain's CDR3 is CASSTPPGAAGYEQYF. CDR3 coding DNA: TGTGCCAGCAGTACCCCGCCCGGAGCCGCGGGCTACGAGCAGTACTTC.

This chain connects TRBV19 to TRBJ2-7; TRBD1 matches 8 bases. Germline V gives CDR1 LNHDA, CDR2 SQIVND (reference sequence). This CDR3 region has 14 residues. Trimming removed 3 bases from V and 4 bases from J; junction bases left unmatched: 5. Here the CDR3 reads CASSIQGARYEQYF. The DNA of the CDR3 is TGTGCCAGTAGTATTCAGGGGGCGCGGTACGAGCAGTACTTC.

The chain joins TRBV7-2 to TRBJ2-1, with 7 bases identical to TRBD1. Losses at the gene ends were 3 bases for V and 6 bases for J; bases not matched to a gene: 8. The CDR3 is 15 amino acids. Germline CDR1 and CDR2: SGHTA and FQGNSA. The CDR3 DNA reads as TGTGCCAGCAGCTTCCGGGACAGTAGAAGCAATGAGCAGTTCTTC. It yields the protein CASSFRDSRSNEQFF.

The rearrangement uses TRBV9 and TRBJ1-2; D gene uncertain. CDR3 length equals 14 residues. V lost 0 bases to trimming and J lost 8 bases, with 14 bases between them. CDR1 SGDLS and CDR2 YYNGEE come from the germline V gene. CDR3 amino acids: CASSVVPGLDGYTF. The CDR3 DNA sequence: TGTGCCAGCAGCGTAGTTCCCGGACTAGACGGCTACACCTTC.

This chain joins TRBV6-5 and TRBJ2-1; 7 bases match TRBD1. The CDR3 sequence is 12 residues long. The ends lost 10 bases at V and 7 bases at J; junction bases unmatched: 7. Germline V gene lookup returns CDR1 MNHEY and CDR2 SVGAGI. CDR3 amino acids: CATQYRGNEQFF. For the CDR3, the DNA is TGTGCCACCCAGTACAGGGGAAATGAGCAGTTCTTC.